This T cell receptor (beta chain) was sequenced for a study of CD8+ T cells in alopecia areata. About this clone: The antigen remains undetermined.

General study results and limits: TCRs were shared less clearly across patients than in mice, possibly for HLA-related reasons.

Sorted populations comprised CD4+ and CD8+ T cells obtained from PBMCs. Sequencing relied on a cDNA template that was reverse transcribed from extracted RNA. TCRdb's table, derived via immunoSEQ multiplex PCR, lists solely in-frame clones and lacks some. The repertoire consists of about 150,000 clones, with approximately 56% occurring once and the leading ten covering approximately 34%. Germline loops: CDR1 SQVTM, CDR2 ANQGSEA. V was clipped by 3 bases and J by 5 bases, with 20 bases between them. CDR3 size: 15 residues. The V call is TRBV29-1, the J call TRBJ2-7, with D possibly being TRBD1 (6 bases). This TCR was sampled from a human donor in good health. The sequencing sample was made of CD8+ T cells sorted from blood. CDR3 nucleotides: TGCAGCGTTGATGGGGGCAGGGCCGGTAGCAACGAGCAGTACTTC. Its translation is CSVDGGRAGSNEQYF.